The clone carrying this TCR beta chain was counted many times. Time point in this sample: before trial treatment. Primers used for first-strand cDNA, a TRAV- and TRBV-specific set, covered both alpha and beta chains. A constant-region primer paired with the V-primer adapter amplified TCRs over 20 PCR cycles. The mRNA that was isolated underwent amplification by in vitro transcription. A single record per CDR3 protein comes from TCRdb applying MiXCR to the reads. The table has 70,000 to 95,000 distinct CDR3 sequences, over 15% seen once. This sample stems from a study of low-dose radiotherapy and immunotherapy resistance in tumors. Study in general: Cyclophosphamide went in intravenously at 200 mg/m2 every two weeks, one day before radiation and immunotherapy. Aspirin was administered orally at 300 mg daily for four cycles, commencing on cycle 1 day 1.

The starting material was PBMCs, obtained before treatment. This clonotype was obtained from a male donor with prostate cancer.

CDR3 region: CASSRTSGFTDTQYF. The CDR3 DNA follows: TGTGCCAGCAGCCGAACTAGCGGGTTCACAGATACGCAGTATTTT. The chain has TRBV3-1 and TRBJ2-3; TRBD2 matches 9 bases. V dropped 4 bases and J dropped 2; count of bases not matched to a gene: 4. CDR1 and CDR2 (germline): LGHDT, YNNKEL (reference sequence). The CDR3 runs to 15 residues.